The 27 T cell receptor beta chains reported below all come from one sample, sequenced in a study of cytomegalovirus exposure and HLA in healthy donors. PCR involved 60 Vbeta and 13 Jbeta primers. Profiling relied on immunoSEQ multiplex PCR, and the TCRdb table lists in-frame clones only, not all of them. Across some 200,000 clones, the top ten clones capture about 6.8% of the sample. Sequenced material: PBMCs. Receptors originate from a man younger than 40 in good health and CMV-seronegative.

The gene calls are TRBV19 and TRBJ1-4, with 8 bases aligning to TRBD1. Looked up from germline, CDR1 is LNHDA and CDR2 is SQIVND (reference sequence). J lost 11 bases, V lost 3 bases, and 11 bases had no gene match. The CDR3 is 15 residues long. CDR3 nucleotides: TGTGCCAGTAGTATGGACCCCCTCACAGGGGGTAAACTGTTTTTT. It codes for CASSMDPLTGGKLFF.

The chain joins TRBV7-9 to TRBJ1-1; D gene unclear. Looked up from germline, CDR1 is SEHNR and CDR2 is FQNEAQ (reference sequence). The CDR3 contains 13 residues. Deletions cut 7 bases from V and 3 bases from J, with 12 bases between. Here the CDR3 DNA reads TGTGCCAGCAATCGGGAGGAGTACACTGAAGCTTTCTTT. It encodes CASNREEYTEAFF.

V usage is TRBV28 and J usage is TRBJ2-1; tentatively, D is TRBD1 (6 bases). The CDR3 totals 16 residues. Per the germline V gene, CDR1 is MDHEN and CDR2 is SYDVKM. V was clipped by 3 bases and J by 1 base, with 13 bases between them. The CDR3 nucleotides read TGTGCCAGCAGTTTCCTTCGACAGGTGTCCTACAATGAGCAGTTCTTC. The encoded protein is CASSFLRQVSYNEQFF.

The CDR3, as DNA: TGTGCCAGCTCACCTTCGTCCGATACGCAGTATTTT. Translated: CASSPSSDTQYF. The J gene is TRBJ2-3, the V gene TRBV18; no definite D call. This CDR3 comprises 12 residues. Germline CDR1 and CDR2: KGHSH and LQKENI. Trimming cost V 3 bases and J 6 bases, with 7 bases left between them.

The chain joins TRBV6-1 to TRBJ2-1, with 13 nucleotides matching TRBD2. This CDR3 has 15 residues. The V segment lost 9 bases and the J segment 5 bases; nucleotides outside the gene matches: 7. Germline lookup yields CDR1 MNHNS and CDR2 SASEGT. CDR3 region: CASAPGLAGNNEQFF. CDR3 in DNA: TGTGCCAGTGCTCCGGGACTAGCGGGGAACAATGAGCAGTTCTTC.

The chain links TRBV28 to TRBJ1-5, with TRBD1 as a possible D gene (6 bases). The CDR3 is made up of 15 amino acids. From germline, CDR1 is MDHEN and CDR2 SYDVKM. The V gene lost 5 bases and the J gene lost 6 bases, with 17 bases spanning the gap. For the CDR3, the DNA is TGTGCCAGCAGTCCCAGGGGCGGGCGACGTCAGCCCCAGCATTTT. This codes for CASSPRGGRRQPQHF.

This sequence joins TRBV19 and TRBJ2-5; no definite D call. This CDR3 region has 13 residues. Trimming took off 4 bases at V and 5 bases at J, with 11 bases between the two ends. The germline V gene encodes CDR1 LNHDA and CDR2 SQIVND (reference sequence). CDR3 residues: CASSNVLQETQYF. The DNA of the CDR3 is TGTGCCAGTAGTAACGTTTTACAGGAGACCCAGTACTTC. Full variable domain (outside the CDR3, taken from reference TRBV19 and TRBJ2-5): DGGITQSPKYLFRKEGQNVTLSCEQNLNHDAMYWYRQDPGQGLRLIYYSQIVNDFQKGDIAEGYSVSREKKESFPLTVTSAQKNPTAFYLCASSNVLQETQYFGPGTRLLVL.

The CDR3 loop is CASSQEPGQGIGSNQPQHF. CDR3 nucleotide sequence: TGTGCCAGCAGCCAAGAACCGGGACAGGGAATTGGTAGCAATCAGCCCCAGCATTTT. The chain combines TRBV7-2 with TRBJ1-5; the match to TRBD1 covers 9 bases. Germline V lookup: CDR1 SGHTA, CDR2 FQGNSA. The length of the CDR3 is 19 residues. Losses at the gene ends were 5 bases for V and 0 bases for J; bases not matched to a gene: 14.

The CDR3 reads CASSRDRLLNQPQHF. In DNA form, the CDR3 reads TGTGCCAGCAGCCGGGACAGGCTCCTCAATCAGCCCCAGCATTTT. V and J are TRBV7-2 and TRBJ1-5; 8 nucleotides align to TRBD1. V shed 5 bases and J 3 bases; nucleotides not matched to a gene: 6. The length of the CDR3 is 15 residues. Germline values: CDR1 SGHTA, CDR2 FQGNSA.

In DNA form, the CDR3 reads TGTGCCAGCAGCTTTGTACCCCTTCTCAGCGGTGTAGGCGAGCAGTACTTC. It is translated as CASSFVPLLSGVGEQYF. This chain links TRBV12-1 with TRBJ2-7; the table calls TRBD2, which could not be checked here. TRBV12-1 is annotated as a pseudogene. The CDR3 has 17 residues.

The chain is built from TRBV21-1 and TRBJ1-5. TRBV21-1 counts as a pseudogene. The CDR3 loop spans 18 amino acids. The chain's CDR3 is CASSLGGLTAVSNQPQHF. CDR3 sequence (DNA): TGTGCCAGCAGCTTGGGGGGTTTGACAGCCGTTAGCAATCAGCCCCAGCATTTT.

The chain is built from TRBV6-1 and TRBJ1-1, with 9 bases that match TRBD1. The V gene end was trimmed by 6 bases and the J gene end by 11 bases; junction bases not matched to a gene: 13. The CDR3 runs to 14 residues. Germline V lookup: CDR1 MNHNS, CDR2 SASEGT. For the CDR3, the DNA is TGTGCCAGCAGCCCCGGACAGGGGAGTTTTTATGCTTTCTTT. Translating it yields CASSPGQGSFYAFF.

The chain joins TRBV27 to TRBJ2-1, with 15 nucleotides matching TRBD2. The CDR3 loop spans 15 amino acids. With 3 bases clipped from V and 9 bases from J, the junction kept 3 bases outside the gene matches. The germline V gene encodes CDR1 MNHEY and CDR2 SMNVEV (reference sequence). CDR3 region: CASSFGLAGGGEQFF. CDR3 bases: TGTGCCAGCAGTTTCGGACTAGCGGGAGGGGGTGAGCAGTTCTTC.

V is TRBV7-9 and J is TRBJ1-5; D unresolved. The CDR3 covers 15 residues. Germline V gene lookup returns CDR1 SEHNR and CDR2 FQNEAQ (reference sequence). V shed 1 base and J shed 3 bases, with 10 bases lying between them. CDR3 sequence: CASSLDGGVNQPQHF. DNA for the CDR3: TGTGCCAGCAGCTTAGATGGCGGAGTCAATCAGCCCCAGCATTTT.

The chain couples TRBV10-2 to TRBJ2-2; D is uncertain. The V gene lost 6 bases and the J gene lost 1 base, with 9 bases spanning the gap. There are 14 residues in the CDR3. CDR1 is WSHSY and CDR2 is SAAADI in the germline V gene. CDR3 residues: CASRASLNTGELFF. DNA of the CDR3: TGCGCCAGCAGGGCCTCTTTGAACACCGGGGAGCTGTTTTTT.

The chain employs TRBV4-3 and TRBJ1-5, with TRBD1 identical over 7 bases. This CDR3 is 15 amino acids long. Losses at the gene ends were 1 base for V and 6 bases for J; bases not matched to a gene: 6. Per germline, CDR1 LGHNA and CDR2 YSLEER. The CDR3 loop is CASSQGTGFSQPQHF. The CDR3 DNA sequence: TGCGCCAGCAGCCAAGGGACAGGTTTCTCTCAGCCCCAGCATTTT.

The V gene is TRBV5-1, the J gene TRBJ1-1; 10 bases are a match to TRBD1. Per germline, CDR1 SGHRS and CDR2 YFSETQ. Trimming at V came to 4 bases and at J to 3 bases, leaving 6 bases not matched to a gene. The CDR3 sequence is 15 residues long. The CDR3 nucleotides read TGCGCCAGCAGCATATACGGACAGGGGGACACTGAAGCTTTCTTT. Its protein is CASSIYGQGDTEAFF.

The chain joins TRBV19 to TRBJ2-1, with unresolved D. Germline CDR1 reads LNHDA; CDR2 reads SQIVND (reference sequence). V lost 0 bases and J 2 bases, leaving 8 bases between the germline ends. This CDR3 region has 15 residues. The CDR3 sequence: CASSIDMSPYNEQFF. CDR3 nucleotide sequence: TGTGCCAGTAGTATAGATATGAGCCCCTACAATGAGCAGTTCTTC.

The chain carries TRBV9 and TRBJ1-1; D might be TRBD1 (6 bases). CDR1 SGDLS and CDR2 YYNGEE come from the germline V gene. The CDR3 has 15 residues. Trimming shortened V by 0 bases and J by 6 bases, and 15 bases separated the two germline ends. The DNA of the CDR3 is TGTGCCAGCAGCGTAGACACAGGGACGAGGGCTGAAGCTTTCTTT. This sequence encodes CASSVDTGTRAEAFF. The full variable domain, rest sourced from reference TRBV9 and TRBJ1-1, is DSGVTQTPKHLITATGQRVTLRCSPRSGDLSVYWYQQSLDQGLQFLIQYYNGEERAKGNILERFSAQQFPDLHSELNLSSLELGDSALYFCASSVDTGTRAEAFFGQGTRLTVV.

The rearrangement links TRBV5-1 to TRBJ1-4; 7 nucleotides agree with TRBD1. The CDR3 runs 13 residues. The V gene end was trimmed by 5 bases and the J gene end by 6 bases; junction bases not matched to a gene: 4. Germline CDR1 reads SGHRS; CDR2 reads YFSETQ. CDR3 coding DNA: TGCGCCAGCAGACTCACAGGGGATGAAAAACTGTTTTTT. This translates into CASRLTGDEKLFF.

The chain combines TRBV15 with TRBJ1-5; a possible D gene is TRBD1 (6 bases). Per the germline V gene, CDR1 is LNHNV and CDR2 is YYDKDF (reference sequence). The CDR3 has 13 amino acids. V was clipped by 6 bases and J by 5 bases, with 11 bases between them. CDR3 in amino acids: CATRTRGYQPQHF. The CDR3 DNA sequence: TGTGCCACCAGGACCAGGGGTTATCAGCCCCAGCATTTT.

This clone is identified as medium-sized (0.01 to 0.1%) from frequency. The V and J genes are TRBV19 and TRBJ2-1; no reliable D call. Germline lookup yields CDR1 LNHDA and CDR2 SQIVND (reference sequence). This CDR3 contains 11 residues. Trimming removed 3 bases at V and 8 bases at J, with 5 bases between. CDR3 region: CASSMGHEQFF. The CDR3 DNA follows: TGTGCCAGTAGTATGGGCCATGAGCAGTTCTTC.

This chain's CDR3 is CASSLGGQGVYEQYF. The DNA of the CDR3 is TGTGCCAGCAGCTTAGGGGGACAGGGCGTCTACGAGCAGTACTTC. The chain links TRBV7-9 to TRBJ2-7, with 9 bases aligning to TRBD1. Losses at the gene ends were 1 base for V and 3 bases for J; bases not matched to a gene: 4. The CDR3 runs to 15 residues. Germline V lookup: CDR1 SEHNR, CDR2 FQNEAQ (reference sequence).

The chain is built from TRBV28 and TRBJ2-7; 9 bases are shared with TRBD1. The CDR3 spans 12 residues. V shed 3 bases and J 12 bases; nucleotides not matched to a gene: 6. The V gene's germline CDR1 is MDHEN and CDR2 SYDVKM. The CDR3 loop reads CASSFGDRVTYF. The CDR3 DNA reads TGTGCCAGCAGTTTTGGGGACAGGGTTACGTACTTC.

The chain links TRBV30 to TRBJ1-4; D is unclear. The germline V and J ends were trimmed by 2 bases and 0 bases, with 10 bases remaining between them. CDR1 and CDR2 from the germline V gene are GTSNPN and SVGIG (reference sequence). The CDR3 consists of 15 residues. The CDR3 region has the DNA TGTGCCTGGAGTCGTAAAGAGGCAACTAATGAAAAACTGTTTTTT. Its translation is CAWSRKEATNEKLFF.

The V and J genes are TRBV5-4 and TRBJ1-4; TRBD1 might be the D (6 bases). V lost 2 bases to trimming and J lost 6 bases, with 23 bases between them. The CDR3 extends over 18 amino acids. From germline, CDR1 is SGHNT and CDR2 YYREEE (reference sequence). For the CDR3, the DNA is TGTGCCAGCAGCTTTCGCGGACAGCACCGCTATGGCTATGAAAAACTGTTTTTT. Protein: CASSFRGQHRYGYEKLFF.

Here the CDR3 reads CASSLVGGAQIGKPEAFF. The CDR3, as DNA: TGCGCCAGCAGCTTGGTGGGGGGGGCGCAGATAGGCAAGCCTGAAGCTTTCTTT. The chain carries TRBV5-1 and TRBJ1-1; D might be TRBD1 (6 bases). Per germline, CDR1 SGHRS and CDR2 YFSETQ. Between the trimmed V and J ends, which lost 0 bases and 6 bases, there was a span of 24 bases. The CDR3 consists of 18 residues. Drawing the rest from reference TRBV5-1 and TRBJ1-1, the complete variable domain is KAGVTQTPRYLIKTRGQQVTLSCSPISGHRSVSWYQQTPGQGLQFLFEYFSETQRNKGNFPGRFSGRQFSNSRSEMNVSTLELGDSALYLCASSLVGGAQIGKPEAFFGQGTRLTVV.